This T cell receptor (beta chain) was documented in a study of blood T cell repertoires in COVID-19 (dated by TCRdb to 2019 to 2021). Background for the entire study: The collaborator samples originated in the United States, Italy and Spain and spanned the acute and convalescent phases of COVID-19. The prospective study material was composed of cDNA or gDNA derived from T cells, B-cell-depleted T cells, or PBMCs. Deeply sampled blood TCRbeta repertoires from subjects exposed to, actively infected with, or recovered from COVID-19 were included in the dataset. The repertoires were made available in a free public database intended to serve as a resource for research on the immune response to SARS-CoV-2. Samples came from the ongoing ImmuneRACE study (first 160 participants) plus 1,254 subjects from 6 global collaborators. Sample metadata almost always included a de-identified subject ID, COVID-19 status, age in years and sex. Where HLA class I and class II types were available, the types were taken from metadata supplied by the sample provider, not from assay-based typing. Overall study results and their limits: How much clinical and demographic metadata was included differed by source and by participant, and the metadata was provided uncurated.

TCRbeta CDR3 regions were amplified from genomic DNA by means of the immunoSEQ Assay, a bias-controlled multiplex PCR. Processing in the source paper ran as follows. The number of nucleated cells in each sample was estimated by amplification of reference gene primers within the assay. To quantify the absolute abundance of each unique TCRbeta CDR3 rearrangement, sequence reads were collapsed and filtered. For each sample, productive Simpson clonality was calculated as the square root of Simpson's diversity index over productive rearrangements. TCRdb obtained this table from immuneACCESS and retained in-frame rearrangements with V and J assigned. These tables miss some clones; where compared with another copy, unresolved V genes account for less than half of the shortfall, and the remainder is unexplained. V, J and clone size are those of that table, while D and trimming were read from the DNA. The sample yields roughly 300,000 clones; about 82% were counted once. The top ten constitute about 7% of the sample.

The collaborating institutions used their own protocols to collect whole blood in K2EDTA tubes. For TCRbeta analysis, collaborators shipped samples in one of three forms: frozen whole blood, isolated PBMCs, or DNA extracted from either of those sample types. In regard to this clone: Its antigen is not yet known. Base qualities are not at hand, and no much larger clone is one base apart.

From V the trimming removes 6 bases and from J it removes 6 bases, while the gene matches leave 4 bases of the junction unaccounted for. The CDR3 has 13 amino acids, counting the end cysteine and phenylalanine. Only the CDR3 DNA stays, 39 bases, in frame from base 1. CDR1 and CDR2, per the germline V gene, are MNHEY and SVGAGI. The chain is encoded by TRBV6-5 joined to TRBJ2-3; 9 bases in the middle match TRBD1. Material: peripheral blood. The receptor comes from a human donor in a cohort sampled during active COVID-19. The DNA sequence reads TGTGCCAGCAGAGGGACAGGGTCGGATACGCAGTATTTT. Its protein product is CASRGTGSDTQYF.